This T cell receptor beta chain is from a study of blood T cell repertoires in COVID-19 (TCRdb year 2020). Background for the entire study: Samples from collaborators originated in the United States, Italy and Spain and spanned both the acute and convalescent phases of COVID-19. The material from the prospective study consisted of cDNA or gDNA derived from T cells, B-cell-depleted T cells, or PBMCs. Subjects who had been exposed to COVID-19, were actively infected with it, or had recovered from it provided the deeply sampled blood TCRbeta repertoires that made up the dataset. The repertoires were made available in a free public database intended to serve as a resource for research on the immune response to SARS-CoV-2. Samples were obtained from the ongoing ImmuneRACE study (first 160 participants) and from about 1,300 subjects provided by 6 global collaborators. Sample metadata almost always included a de-identified subject ID, COVID-19 status, age in years and sex. Where HLA class I and class II types were available, the types were taken from metadata supplied by the sample provider, not from assay-based typing.

TCRbeta CDR3 regions were amplified from genomic DNA using the immunoSEQ Assay, a bias-controlled multiplex PCR. Concerning the study's data processing: Within the assay, amplification of reference gene primers was used to estimate how many nucleated cells each sample contained. To quantify the absolute abundance of each unique TCRbeta CDR3 rearrangement, sequence reads were collapsed and filtered. For each sample, productive Simpson clonality was calculated as the square root of Simpson's diversity index over productive rearrangements. TCRdb holds this immuneACCESS table with in-frame rearrangements only. Some clones are missing; in checked studies, unresolved V genes explain under half, and the rest has no known cause. The V and J calls and clone size were taken over from that table, and D and trimming were inferred from the DNA. The sample table records roughly 50,000 clones; around four fifths of these occur just once. The top ten clones comprise roughly 55% of the sample.

Whole blood was collected in K2EDTA tubes by collaborating institutions according to the institutions' own protocols. For TCRbeta analysis, collaborator samples were shipped as frozen whole blood, as isolated PBMCs, or as DNA extracted from either sample type. There are 16 amino acids in the CDR3, from cysteine to phenylalanine inclusive. Only the CDR3 part of the read is kept: 48 bases, read in frame from the first base. CDR1 and CDR2 are drawn from the germline V gene: SGHRS, YFSETQ. V drops 0 bases and J drops 1 base, leaving 12 bases in between. As regards this clone: Its cognate antigen has yet to be identified. No base quality information exists; no much larger clone differs at one position.

Findings and caveats that apply to the study as a whole: Clinical and demographic metadata were provided uncurated, with the amount varying by source and participant.

The sequence was obtained from a man aged 65-85 years with acute or convalescent COVID-19. Recombination connected TRBV5-1 to TRBJ2-3; TRBD2 is perhaps the D gene, given 6 matching bases. Sequences were obtained from peripheral blood. The nucleotides are TGCGCCAGCAGCTTGGCCGGCCAGCGGGGCACAGATACGCAGTATTTT. Its translation reads: CASSLAGQRGTDTQYF.